These T cell receptor beta chains were read from a single sample in a study of cytomegalovirus exposure and HLA in healthy donors. Assay: immunoSEQ multiplex PCR; the TCRdb copy retains only in-frame clones and omits some. The sample includes 200,000 to 300,000 clones, about 86% seen only once; the top ten take around 1.2%. Material: PBMCs. The source of these receptors is a woman aged 25 to 39 in good health and CMV-seropositive. CDR3s include the opening cysteine and the closing phenylalanine or tryptophan. A D gene is named only where the DNA matches it firmly. Clone size is not always given. Where it is, it says once, few, many or a class for expanded clones.

CDR3	DNA	V	J	size	D
CASSIDHASAGGYTF	TGTGCCAGTAGTATAGATCACGCATCGGCGGGCGGCTACACCTTC	TRBV19	TRBJ1-2	.	.
CASSGIQAYF	TGTGCCAGCAGTGGGATACAGGCGTACTTC	TRBV6-5	TRBJ2-7	few	.
CASTNRVIDGYTF	TGTGCCAGCACGAACAGGGTAATTGACGGCTACACCTTC	TRBV6-1	TRBJ1-2	.	.
CASNPVRGEAPGELFF	TGTGCCAGCAACCCCGTGCGGGGTGAGGCCCCCGGGGAGCTGTTTTTT	TRBV5-6	TRBJ2-2	.	.
CAWSSGEGYGYTF	TGTGCCTGGAGTTCGGGGGAGGGCTATGGCTACACCTTC	TRBV30	TRBJ1-2	.	.
CASSAVSSYNEQFF	TGTGCCAGCAGTGCCGTGAGCTCCTACAATGAGCAGTTCTTC	TRBV27	TRBJ2-1	.	.
CAWMSSLYGYTF	TGTGCCTGGATGTCCAGTCTCTATGGCTACACCTTC	TRBV30	TRBJ1-2	few	.
CASSAGTVGNTIYF	TGCGCCAGCAGCGCAGGGACAGTAGGAAACACCATATATTTT	TRBV5-1	TRBJ1-3	.	TRBD1
CASSYEGQVSGYTF	TGTGCCAGCAGTTACGAGGGACAGGTCAGTGGCTACACCTTC	TRBV6-6	TRBJ1-2	.	TRBD1
CATSRSRKDTQYF	TGTGCCACCAGCAGGAGCCGTAAAGATACGCAGTATTTT	TRBV15	TRBJ2-3	.	.
CASVIAGSGNTIYF	TGTGCCAGTGTCATTGCGGGCTCTGGAAACACCATATATTTT	TRBV19	TRBJ1-3	.	.
CASSPEQGYFCNF	TGTGCCAGCAGTCCCGAACAGGGTTATTTTTGTAACTTC	TRBV28	TRBJ2-4	.	.
CSVDGLAGSRGAQETQYF	TGCAGCGTTGACGGACTAGCGGGATCCCGGGGAGCCCAAGAGACCCAGTACTTC	TRBV29-1	TRBJ2-5	.	TRBD2
CASSVAAGSEEQFF	TGTGCCAGCAGCGTAGCAGCAGGTTCGGAAGAGCAGTTCTTC	TRBV9	TRBJ2-1	.	.
CASSEPGETQYF	TGTGCCAGCAGTGAACCGGGGGAGACCCAGTACTTC	TRBV25-1	TRBJ2-5	.	.
CASSPSTGFNEKLFF	TGTGCCAGCAGCCCATCGACAGGGTTTAATGAAAAACTGTTTTTT	TRBV7-9	TRBJ1-4	.	TRBD1
CASSPGRNQPQHF	TGTGCCAGCTCACCTGGCCGCAATCAGCCCCAGCATTTT	TRBV18	TRBJ1-5	.	.
CASSAGTGGKGRQYF	TGTGCCAGCTCCGCCGGGACAGGGGGCAAGGGGCGACAGTACTTC	TRBV27	TRBJ2-4	.	TRBD1
CASSVAETQYF	TGTGCCAGCAGCGTAGCGGAGACCCAGTACTTC	TRBV9	TRBJ2-5	.	.
CASSRWDRGTPNEQFF	TGTGCCAGCAGCCGATGGGACAGGGGTACTCCCAATGAGCAGTTCTTC	TRBV7-6	TRBJ2-1	.	TRBD1
CASSLWGGRGSYNEQFF	TGTGCCAGCAGTTTATGGGGCGGGAGAGGGTCCTACAATGAGCAGTTCTTC	TRBV27	TRBJ2-1	.	TRBD2
CASSEYSLADTQYF	TGTGCCAGCAGTGAATATAGCCTAGCAGATACGCAGTATTTT	TRBV25-1	TRBJ2-3	.	.
CASSFQSELPGELFF	TGCGCCAGCAGCTTCCAATCTGAACTTCCGGGGGAGCTGTTTTTT	TRBV5-1	TRBJ2-2	.	.
CASSPTGTWGNQPQHF	TGTGCCAGCAGTCCCACGGGGACTTGGGGCAATCAGCCCCAGCATTTT	TRBV27	TRBJ1-5	.	.
CASSAAGWGTDTQYF	TGTGCCAGCAGCGCAGCGGGATGGGGCACAGATACGCAGTATTTT	TRBV9	TRBJ2-3	few	TRBD2
CASSVYTGELFF	TGTGCCAGCAGTGTCTATACCGGGGAGCTGTTTTTT	TRBV25-1	TRBJ2-2	.	.
CASSYRANYGYTF	TGTGCCAGCAGTTACAGGGCGAACTATGGCTACACCTTC	TRBV28	TRBJ1-2	.	.
CASSVGLMNTEAFF	TGTGCCAGTAGTGTCGGACTGATGAACACTGAAGCTTTCTTT	TRBV19	TRBJ1-1	.	.
CASSSGTSGREQFF	TGTGCCAGCAGTTCTGGGACTAGCGGGAGGGAGCAGTTCTTC	TRBV2	TRBJ2-1	.	TRBD2
CASSKKLCYGYTF	TGTGCCAGCAGCAAAAAGCTTTGCTATGGCTACACCTTC	TRBV21-1	TRBJ1-2	once	.
CASSEALGHTTDTQYF	TGTGCCAGCAGTGAAGCGCTGGGACATACCACAGATACGCAGTATTTT	TRBV6-1	TRBJ2-3	.	.
CASSEALSGTSGGVSYEQYF	TGTGCCAGCAGTGAAGCCCTCTCCGGGACTAGCGGAGGGGTCTCCTACGAGCAGTACTTC	TRBV2	TRBJ2-7	.	TRBD2
CASSPYRGIYGYTF	TGTGCCAGCAGCCCGTACAGGGGGATCTATGGCTACACCTTC	TRBV5-4	TRBJ1-2	.	TRBD1
CASRTGTGTNTGELFF	TGTGCCAGCAGGACCGGGACAGGGACTAACACCGGGGAGCTGTTTTTT	TRBV27	TRBJ2-2	.	TRBD1
CASRQDLGGGTDTQYF	TGTGCCAGCAGGCAAGATTTGGGAGGAGGTACAGATACGCAGTATTTT	TRBV2	TRBJ2-3	.	.
CAWRRQTGPNTEAFF	TGTGCCTGGAGGAGGCAGACAGGGCCGAACACTGAAGCTTTCTTT	TRBV30	TRBJ1-1	.	TRBD1
CASSPSATPYNEQFF	TGTGCCAGCAGCCCCTCAGCGACCCCCTACAATGAGCAGTTCTTC	TRBV9	TRBJ2-1	.	.
CAWSLLAGGDTQYF	TGTGCCTGGAGTCTCTTAGCGGGAGGGGATACGCAGTATTTT	TRBV30	TRBJ2-3	.	TRBD2
CASSPGTGGAGEQYF	TGTGCCAGCAGTCCCGGGACAGGGGGCGCGGGGGAGCAGTACTTC	TRBV27	TRBJ2-7	once	TRBD1
CASSLDRGNNEQFF	TGTGCCAGTTCCCTGGACAGGGGTAACAATGAGCAGTTCTTC	TRBV19	TRBJ2-1	.	TRBD1
CASSLVGTGSYEQYF	TGTGCCAGCAGCTTGGTTGGGACAGGGTCCTACGAGCAGTACTTC	TRBV5-6	TRBJ2-7	.	TRBD1
CASSPRQDLYEKLFF	TGTGCCAGTAGTCCCCGACAGGACCTTTATGAAAAACTGTTTTTT	TRBV19	TRBJ1-4	.	.
CASSRGLVNEQFF	TGTGCCAGCTCACGTGGACTAGTAAATGAGCAGTTCTTC	TRBV18	TRBJ2-1	once	TRBD2
CASTQGYWREQYF	TGTGCCAGCACCCAGGGGTATTGGCGCGAGCAGTACTTC	TRBV28	TRBJ2-7	few	.
CASSLGGPDSNQPQHF	TGTGCCAGCAGCTTGGGGGGGCCCGATAGCAATCAGCCCCAGCATTTT	TRBV5-6	TRBJ1-5	.	.
CASSFAGGNYGYTF	TGTGCCAGCAGCTTTGCCGGGGGGAACTATGGCTACACCTTC	TRBV7-9	TRBJ1-2	few	.
CASSFSSGRKETQYF	TGTGCCAGCAGCTTCTCTAGCGGACGAAAAGAGACCCAGTACTTC	TRBV11-3	TRBJ2-5	.	TRBD2
CASSQDLGGAQHF	TGTGCCAGCAGCCAAGATTTGGGCGGGGCCCAGCATTTT	TRBV14	TRBJ1-5	.	.
CASSLEAGTQYF	TGTGCCAGCAGCCTGGAAGCCGGGACCCAGTACTTC	TRBV5-8	TRBJ2-5	.	.
CASLTRTGLSDTQYF	TGTGCCAGTCTTACGCGGACGGGACTTTCAGATACGCAGTATTTT	TRBV19	TRBJ2-3	.	.
CASSPRWGPSAEAFF	TGTGCCAGCAGCCCCCGTTGGGGGCCAAGCGCTGAAGCTTTCTTT	TRBV7-9	TRBJ1-1	.	.
CASSSRRTGNTGELFF	TGTGCCAGCAGCTCCCGCCGCACAGGGAACACCGGGGAGCTGTTTTTT	TRBV7-2	TRBJ2-2	.	.